This TCR beta chain was recovered during a study of cytotoxic CD8 clonotypes in ibrutinib-treated CLL. Background on the study: Patient counts were roughly 10 relapsed/refractory, over 14 treatment-naive and around 18 IGHV unmutated.

Sequencing used immunoSEQ multiplex PCR; TCRdb keeps in-frame clones, though not all of them. This sample has about 130,000 clones; 80% to 90% occur once, and the top ten carry 3% to 4%. The input for sequencing was PBMCs, taken after 24 months of ibrutinib treatment. The clonotype comes from a human donor with chronic lymphocytic leukemia.

The CDR3: CASSQLGLAHYEQYF. The CDR3 DNA follows: TGTGCCAGCAGCCAACTGGGACTAGCCCACTACGAGCAGTACTTC. The V gene is TRBV14, the J gene TRBJ2-7; TRBD2 aligns across 9 bases. Germline V CDR1 and CDR2: SGHDN, FVKESK. Trimming took 2 bases from V and 3 from J; bases not matched to a gene: 5. The CDR3 is 15 amino acids.